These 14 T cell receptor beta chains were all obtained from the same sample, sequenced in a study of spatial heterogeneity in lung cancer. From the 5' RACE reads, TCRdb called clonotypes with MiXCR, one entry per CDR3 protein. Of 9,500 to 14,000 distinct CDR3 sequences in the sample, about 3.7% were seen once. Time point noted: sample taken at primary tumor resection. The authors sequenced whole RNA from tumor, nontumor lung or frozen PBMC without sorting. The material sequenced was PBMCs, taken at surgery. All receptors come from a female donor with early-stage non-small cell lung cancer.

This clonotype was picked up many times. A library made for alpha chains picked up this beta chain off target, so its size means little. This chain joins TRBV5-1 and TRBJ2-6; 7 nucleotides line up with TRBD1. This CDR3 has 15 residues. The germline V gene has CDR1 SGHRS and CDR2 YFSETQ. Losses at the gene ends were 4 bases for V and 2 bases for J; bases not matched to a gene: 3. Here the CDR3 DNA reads TGCGCCAGCAGCCCCGGGACAGCTGGGGCCAACGTCCTGACTTTC. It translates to CASSPGTAGANVLTF.

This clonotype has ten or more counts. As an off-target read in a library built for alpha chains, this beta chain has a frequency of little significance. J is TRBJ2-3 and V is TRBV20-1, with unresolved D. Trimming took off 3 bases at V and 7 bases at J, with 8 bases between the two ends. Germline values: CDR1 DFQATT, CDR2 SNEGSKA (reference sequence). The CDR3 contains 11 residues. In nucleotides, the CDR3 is TGCAGTGCTAGGGTTAAGAATACGCAGTATTTT. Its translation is CSARVKNTQYF.

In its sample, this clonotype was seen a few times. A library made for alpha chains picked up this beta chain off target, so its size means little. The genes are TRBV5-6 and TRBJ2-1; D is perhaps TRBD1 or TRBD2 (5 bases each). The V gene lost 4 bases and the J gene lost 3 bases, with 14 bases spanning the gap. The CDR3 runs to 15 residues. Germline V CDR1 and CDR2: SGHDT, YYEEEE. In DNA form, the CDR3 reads TGTGCCAGCAGCCGCAAAAGGGACCGCTACAATGAGCAGTTCTTC. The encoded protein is CASSRKRDRYNEQFF.

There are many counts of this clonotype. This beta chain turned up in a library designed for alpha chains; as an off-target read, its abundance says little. CDR3 amino acids: CASSQDPGYYTF. The CDR3 region has the DNA TGTGCCAGCAGCCAAGATCCGGGGTACTACACCTTC. The chain links TRBV14 to TRBJ1-2; no reliable D call. V lost 0 bases and J lost 10, with 9 bases in between. Per germline, CDR1 SGHDN and CDR2 FVKESK. This CDR3 comprises 12 residues.

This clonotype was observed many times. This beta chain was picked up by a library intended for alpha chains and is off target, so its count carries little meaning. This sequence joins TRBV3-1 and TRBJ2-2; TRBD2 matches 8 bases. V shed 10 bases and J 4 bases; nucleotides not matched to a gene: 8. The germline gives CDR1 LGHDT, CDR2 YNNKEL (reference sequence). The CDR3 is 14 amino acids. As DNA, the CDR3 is TGTGCCACCCAAGCGGGGGCGGGCACCGGGGAGCTGTTTTTT. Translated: CATQAGAGTGELFF. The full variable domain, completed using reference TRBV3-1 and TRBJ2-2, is DTAVSQTPKYLVTQMGNDKSIKCEQNLGHDTMYWYKQDSKKFLKIMFSYNNKELIINETVPNRFSPKSPDKAHLNLHINSLELGDSAVYFCATQAGAGTGELFFGEGSRLTVL.

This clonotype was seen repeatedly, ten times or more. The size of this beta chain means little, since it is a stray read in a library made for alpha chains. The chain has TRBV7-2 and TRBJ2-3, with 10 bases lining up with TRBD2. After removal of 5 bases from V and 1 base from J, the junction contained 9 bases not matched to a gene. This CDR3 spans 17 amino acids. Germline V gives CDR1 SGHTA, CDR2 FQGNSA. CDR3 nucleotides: TGTGCCAGCAGCCCCCAGACCACTAGCGGGGGCACAGATACGCAGTATTTT. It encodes CASSPQTTSGGTDTQYF.

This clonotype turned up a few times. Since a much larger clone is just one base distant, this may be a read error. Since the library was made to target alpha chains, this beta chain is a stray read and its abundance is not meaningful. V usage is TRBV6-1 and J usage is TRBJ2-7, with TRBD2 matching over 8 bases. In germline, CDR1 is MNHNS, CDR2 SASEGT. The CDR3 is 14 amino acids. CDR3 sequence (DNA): TGTGCCGGCAGTGTCATTAGCGGGGCCTACGAGCAGTACTTC. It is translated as CAGSVISGAYEQYF.

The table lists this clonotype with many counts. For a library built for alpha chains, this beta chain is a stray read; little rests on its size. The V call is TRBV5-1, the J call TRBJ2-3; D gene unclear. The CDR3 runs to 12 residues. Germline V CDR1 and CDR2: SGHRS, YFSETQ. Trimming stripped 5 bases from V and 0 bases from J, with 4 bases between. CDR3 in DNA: TGCGCCAGCAGGGCAAGCACAGATACGCAGTATTTT. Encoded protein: CASRASTDTQYF.

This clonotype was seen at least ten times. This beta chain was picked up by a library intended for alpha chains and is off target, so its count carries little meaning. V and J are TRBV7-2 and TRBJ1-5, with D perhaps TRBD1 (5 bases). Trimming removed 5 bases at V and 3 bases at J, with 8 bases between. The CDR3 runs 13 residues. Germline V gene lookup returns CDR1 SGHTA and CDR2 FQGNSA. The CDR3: CASSRRVNQPQHF. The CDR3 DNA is TGTGCCAGCAGCCGCAGGGTCAATCAGCCCCAGCATTTT.

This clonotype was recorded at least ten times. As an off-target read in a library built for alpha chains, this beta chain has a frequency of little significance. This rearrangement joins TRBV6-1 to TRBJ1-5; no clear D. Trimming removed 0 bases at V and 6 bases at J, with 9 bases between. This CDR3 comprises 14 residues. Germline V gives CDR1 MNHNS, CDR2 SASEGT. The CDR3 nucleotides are TGTGCCAGCAGTGAAGCGCTCTCGGGTCAGCCCCAGCATTTT. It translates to CASSEALSGQPQHF.

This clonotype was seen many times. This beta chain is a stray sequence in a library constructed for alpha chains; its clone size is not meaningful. The DNA for the CDR3 is TGCAGTGCTGGACAGGGGGCGTTGGACTATGGCTACACCTTC. Protein product: CSAGQGALDYGYTF. The chain has TRBV20-1 and TRBJ1-2; TRBD1 matches at 11 bases. This CDR3 has 14 amino acids. CDR1 DFQATT and CDR2 SNEGSKA come from the germline V gene (reference sequence). The trim removed 5 bases at V and 3 bases at J, leaving 5 bases unmatched.

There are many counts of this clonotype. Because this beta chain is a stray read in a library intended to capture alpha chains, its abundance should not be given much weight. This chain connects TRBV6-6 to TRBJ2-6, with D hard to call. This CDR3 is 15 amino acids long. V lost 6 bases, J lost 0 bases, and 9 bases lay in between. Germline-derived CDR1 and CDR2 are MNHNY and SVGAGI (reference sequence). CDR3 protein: CASSQTGSGANVLTF. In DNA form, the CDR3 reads TGTGCCAGCAGCCAGACGGGCTCTGGGGCCAACGTCCTGACTTTC.

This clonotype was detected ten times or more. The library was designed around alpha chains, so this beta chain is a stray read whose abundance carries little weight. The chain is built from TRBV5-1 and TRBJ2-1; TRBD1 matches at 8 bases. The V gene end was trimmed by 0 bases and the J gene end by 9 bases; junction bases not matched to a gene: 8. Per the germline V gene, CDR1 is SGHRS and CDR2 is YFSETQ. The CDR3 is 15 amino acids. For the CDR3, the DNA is TGCGCCAGCAGCTTGGCCGTTCAGGGGGCGGGTGAGCAGTTCTTC. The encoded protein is CASSLAVQGAGEQFF.

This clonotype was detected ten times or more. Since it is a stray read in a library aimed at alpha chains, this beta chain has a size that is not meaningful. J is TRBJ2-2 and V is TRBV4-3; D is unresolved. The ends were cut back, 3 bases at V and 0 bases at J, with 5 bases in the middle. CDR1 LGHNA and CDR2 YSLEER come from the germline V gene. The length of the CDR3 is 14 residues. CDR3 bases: TGCGCCAGCAGCCAGGCAGCGAACACCGGGGAGCTGTTTTTT. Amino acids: CASSQAANTGELFF.